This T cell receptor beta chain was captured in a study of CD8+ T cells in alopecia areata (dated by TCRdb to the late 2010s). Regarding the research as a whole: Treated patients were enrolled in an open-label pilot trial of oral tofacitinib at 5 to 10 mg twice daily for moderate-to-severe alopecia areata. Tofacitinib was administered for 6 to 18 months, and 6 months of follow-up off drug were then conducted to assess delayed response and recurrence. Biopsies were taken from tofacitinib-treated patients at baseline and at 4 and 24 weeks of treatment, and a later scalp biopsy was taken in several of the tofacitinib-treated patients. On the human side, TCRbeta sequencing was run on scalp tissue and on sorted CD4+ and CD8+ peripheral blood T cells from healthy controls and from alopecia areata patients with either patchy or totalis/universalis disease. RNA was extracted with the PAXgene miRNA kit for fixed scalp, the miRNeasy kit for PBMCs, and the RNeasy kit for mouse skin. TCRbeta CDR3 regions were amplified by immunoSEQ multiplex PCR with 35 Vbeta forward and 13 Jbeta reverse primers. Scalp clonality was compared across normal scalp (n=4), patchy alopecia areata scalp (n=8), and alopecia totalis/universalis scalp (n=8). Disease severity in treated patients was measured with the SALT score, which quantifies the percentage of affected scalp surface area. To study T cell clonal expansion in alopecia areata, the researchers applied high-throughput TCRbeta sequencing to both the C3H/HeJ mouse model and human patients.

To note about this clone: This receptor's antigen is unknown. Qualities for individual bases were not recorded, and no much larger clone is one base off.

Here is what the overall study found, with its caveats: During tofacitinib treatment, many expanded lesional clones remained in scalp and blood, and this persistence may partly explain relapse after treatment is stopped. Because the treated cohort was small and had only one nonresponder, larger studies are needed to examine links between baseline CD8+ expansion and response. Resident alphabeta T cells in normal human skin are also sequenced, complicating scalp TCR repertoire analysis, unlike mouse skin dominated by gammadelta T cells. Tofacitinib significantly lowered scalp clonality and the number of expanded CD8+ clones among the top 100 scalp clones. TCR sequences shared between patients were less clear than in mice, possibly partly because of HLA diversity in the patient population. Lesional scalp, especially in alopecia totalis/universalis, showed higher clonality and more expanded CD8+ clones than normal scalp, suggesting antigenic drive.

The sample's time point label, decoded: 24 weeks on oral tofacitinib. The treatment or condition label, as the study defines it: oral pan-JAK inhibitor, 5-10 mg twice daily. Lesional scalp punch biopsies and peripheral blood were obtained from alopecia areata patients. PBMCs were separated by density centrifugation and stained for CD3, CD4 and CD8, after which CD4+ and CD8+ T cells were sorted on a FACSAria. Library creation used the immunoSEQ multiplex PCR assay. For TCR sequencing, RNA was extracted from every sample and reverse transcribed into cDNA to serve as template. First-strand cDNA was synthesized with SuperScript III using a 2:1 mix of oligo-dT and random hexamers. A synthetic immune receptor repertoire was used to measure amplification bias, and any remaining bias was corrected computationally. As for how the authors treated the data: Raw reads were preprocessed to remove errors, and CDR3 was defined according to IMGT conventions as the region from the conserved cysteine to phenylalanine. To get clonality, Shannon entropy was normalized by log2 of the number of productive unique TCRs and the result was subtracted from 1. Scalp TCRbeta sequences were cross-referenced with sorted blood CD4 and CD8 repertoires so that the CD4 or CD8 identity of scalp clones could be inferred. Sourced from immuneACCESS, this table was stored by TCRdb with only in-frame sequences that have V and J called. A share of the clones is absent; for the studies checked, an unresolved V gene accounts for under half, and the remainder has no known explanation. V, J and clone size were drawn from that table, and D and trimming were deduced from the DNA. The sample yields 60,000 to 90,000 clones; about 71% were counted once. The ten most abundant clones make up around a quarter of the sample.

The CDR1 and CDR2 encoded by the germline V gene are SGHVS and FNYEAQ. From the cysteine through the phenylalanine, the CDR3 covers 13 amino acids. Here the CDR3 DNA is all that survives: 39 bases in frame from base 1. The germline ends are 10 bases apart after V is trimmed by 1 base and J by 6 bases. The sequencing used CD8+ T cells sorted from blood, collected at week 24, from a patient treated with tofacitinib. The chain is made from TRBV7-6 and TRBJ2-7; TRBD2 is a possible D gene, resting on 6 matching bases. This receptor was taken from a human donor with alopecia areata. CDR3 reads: CASSLDRGGEQYF. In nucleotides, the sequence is TGTGCCAGCAGCTTAGACCGGGGAGGCGAGCAGTACTTC.